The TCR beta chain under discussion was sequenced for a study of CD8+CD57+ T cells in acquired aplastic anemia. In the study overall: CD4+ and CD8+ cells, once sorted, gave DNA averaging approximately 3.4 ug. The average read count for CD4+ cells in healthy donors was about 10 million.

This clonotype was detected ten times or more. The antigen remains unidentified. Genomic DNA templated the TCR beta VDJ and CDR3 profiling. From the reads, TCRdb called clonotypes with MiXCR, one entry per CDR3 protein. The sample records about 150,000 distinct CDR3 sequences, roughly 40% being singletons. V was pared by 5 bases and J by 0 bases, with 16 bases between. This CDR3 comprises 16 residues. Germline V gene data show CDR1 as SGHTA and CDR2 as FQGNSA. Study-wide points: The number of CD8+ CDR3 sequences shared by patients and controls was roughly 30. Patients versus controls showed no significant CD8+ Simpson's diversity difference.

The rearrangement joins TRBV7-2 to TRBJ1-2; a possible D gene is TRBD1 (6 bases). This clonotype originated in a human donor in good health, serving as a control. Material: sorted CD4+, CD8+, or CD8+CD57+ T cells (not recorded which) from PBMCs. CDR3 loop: CASSPWGQEPNYGYTF. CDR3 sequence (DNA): TGTGCCAGCAGCCCCTGGGGACAAGAACCTAACTATGGCTACACCTTC.